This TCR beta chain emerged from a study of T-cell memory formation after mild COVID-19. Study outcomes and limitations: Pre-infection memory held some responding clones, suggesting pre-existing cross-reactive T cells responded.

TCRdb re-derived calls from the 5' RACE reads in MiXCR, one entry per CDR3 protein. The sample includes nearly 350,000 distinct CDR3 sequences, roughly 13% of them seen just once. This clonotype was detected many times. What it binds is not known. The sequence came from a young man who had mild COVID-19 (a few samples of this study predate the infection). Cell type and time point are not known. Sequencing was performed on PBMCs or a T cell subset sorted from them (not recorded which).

The CDR3 is CASRGSWRGIQYF. The CDR3 DNA sequence: TGTGCCAGCAGGGGTAGCTGGAGAGGCATTCAGTACTTC. V gene TRBV12-3 or TRBV12-4 combines with J gene TRBJ2-4; D ambiguous. Trimming removed 6 bases at V and 9 bases at J, with 15 bases between. The CDR3 is 13 amino acids.